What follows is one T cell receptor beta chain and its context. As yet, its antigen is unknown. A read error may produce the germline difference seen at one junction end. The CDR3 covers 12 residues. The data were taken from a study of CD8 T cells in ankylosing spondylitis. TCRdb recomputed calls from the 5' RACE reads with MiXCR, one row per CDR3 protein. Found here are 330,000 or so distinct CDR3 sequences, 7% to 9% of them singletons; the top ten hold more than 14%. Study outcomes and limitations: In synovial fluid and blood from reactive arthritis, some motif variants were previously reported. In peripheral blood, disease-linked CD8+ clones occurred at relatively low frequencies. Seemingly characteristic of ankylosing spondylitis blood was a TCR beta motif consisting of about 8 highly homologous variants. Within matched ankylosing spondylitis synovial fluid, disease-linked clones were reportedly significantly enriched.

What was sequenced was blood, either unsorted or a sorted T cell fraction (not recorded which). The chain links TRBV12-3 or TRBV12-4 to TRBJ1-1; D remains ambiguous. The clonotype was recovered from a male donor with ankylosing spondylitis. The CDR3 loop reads CASSPFPGGGIF. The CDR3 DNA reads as TGTGCCAGCAGCCCATTCCCGGGAGGAGGAATCTTT.